The TCR beta chain described here comes from a study of read filtering for tumor transcriptome and immune sequencing. Study context: Among patients, 17 to 20 were male and some 15 female, aged about 40 to 90 (mean roughly 63). Revised staging placed eight or nine patients in R-ISS I, some 17 in II, over 5 in III. RNA-seq yielded only about 75 to 1,400 TCR reads, IR-seq about 4 to 10.27 million.

Molecular barcoded adaptors covering alpha/delta and beta/gamma chains were used on roughly 370 ng RNA. TCRdb independently ran MiXCR on the reads; one entry per CDR3 protein. Among roughly 130,000 distinct CDR3 sequences listed, approximately 13% were seen once. Bone marrow was sampled from every patient at the time of active disease. V lost 7 bases and J lost 1; bases outside the gene matches: 7. CDR3 length equals 16 residues. Germline V gives CDR1 PRHDT, CDR2 FYEKMQ (reference sequence). In this sample, this clonotype turned up a few times. This sequence originates from a donor at least 40 years old with multiple myeloma. The sequenced sample consisted of a population of CD138-negative cells sorted from bone marrow. This chain uses TRBV13 with TRBJ2-2; 9 bases are shared with TRBD2. DNA of the CDR3: TGTGCCAGCACCTACTGGACTAGCGAGAACACCGGGGAGCTGTTTTTT. Amino acids: CASTYWTSENTGELFF. Based on the CDR3 plus reference TRBV13 and TRBJ2-2, the full variable domain is AAGVIQSPRHLIKEKRETATLKCYPIPRHDTVYWYQQGPGQDPQFLISFYEKMQSDKGSIPDRFSAQQFSDYHSELNMSSLELGDSALYFCASTYWTSENTGELFFGEGSRLTVL.